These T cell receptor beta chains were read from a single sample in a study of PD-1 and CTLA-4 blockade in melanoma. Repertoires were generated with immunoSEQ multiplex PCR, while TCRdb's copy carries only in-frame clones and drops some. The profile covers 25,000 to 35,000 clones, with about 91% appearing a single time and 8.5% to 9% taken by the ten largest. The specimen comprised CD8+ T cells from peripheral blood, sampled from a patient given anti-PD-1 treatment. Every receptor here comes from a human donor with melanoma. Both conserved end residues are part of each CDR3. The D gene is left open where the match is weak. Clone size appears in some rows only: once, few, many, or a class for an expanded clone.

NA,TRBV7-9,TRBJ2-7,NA,CASSSGISYEQYF,TGTGCCAGCAGTTCAGGGATCTCCTACGAGCAGTACTTC
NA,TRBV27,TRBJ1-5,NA,CASSDSSNQPQHF,TGTGCCAGCAGTGATAGTAGCAATCAGCCCCAGCATTTT
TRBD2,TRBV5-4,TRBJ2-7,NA,CASSSGTSGEQYF,TGTGCCAGCAGCTCCGGGACTAGCGGCGAGCAGTACTTC
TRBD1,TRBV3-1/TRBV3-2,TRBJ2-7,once,CASSQEGTGRYEQYF,TGTGCCAGCAGCCAAGAGGGGACAGGGCGGTACGAGCAGTACTTC
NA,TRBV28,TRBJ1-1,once,CASSLESKNTEAFF,TGTGCCAGCAGTTTGGAGTCGAAAAACACTGAAGCTTTCTTT
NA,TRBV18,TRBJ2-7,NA,CASSPPRGEPEGSYEQYF,TGTGCCAGCTCACCACCTCGGGGCGAACCCGAGGGCTCCTACGAGCAGTACTTC
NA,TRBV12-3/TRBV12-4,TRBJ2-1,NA,CASSFPAGNEQFF,TGTGCCAGCAGTTTTCCAGCGGGCAATGAGCAGTTCTTC
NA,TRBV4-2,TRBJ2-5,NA,CASSLSTGPSAQYF,TGTGCCAGCAGTCTTTCGACGGGACCCTCGGCCCAGTACTTC
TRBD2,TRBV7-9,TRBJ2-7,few,CASSPPGGNEQYF,TGTGCCAGCAGCCCCCCGGGGGGAAACGAGCAGTACTTC
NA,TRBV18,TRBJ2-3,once,CASSRGNGDTQYF,TGTGCCAGCTCACGGGGCAATGGGGATACGCAGTATTTT
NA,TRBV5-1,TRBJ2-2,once,CASSSTETGELFF,TGCGCCAGCAGTTCGACCGAGACCGGGGAGCTGTTTTTT
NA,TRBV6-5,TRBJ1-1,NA,CASSYSKGTPNTEAFF,TGTGCCAGCAGTTACTCTAAAGGGACACCTAACACTGAAGCTTTCTTT
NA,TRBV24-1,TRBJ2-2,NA,CATSDWAREELFF,TGTGCCACCAGTGATTGGGCCAGAGAGGAGCTGTTTTTT
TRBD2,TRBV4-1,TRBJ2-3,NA,CASSQEFSGRSTDTQYF,TGCGCCAGCAGCCAAGAGTTTAGCGGGCGTAGCACAGATACGCAGTATTTT
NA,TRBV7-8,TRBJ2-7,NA,CASSLSAVISYEQYF,TGTGCCAGCAGCTTAAGCGCGGTTATATCCTACGAGCAGTACTTC
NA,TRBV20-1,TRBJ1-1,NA,CSVQGITEAFF,TGCAGTGTTCAGGGGATAACTGAAGCTTTCTTT
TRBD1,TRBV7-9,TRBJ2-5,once,CASSSRGQGMGETQYF,TGTGCCAGCAGCTCTCGGGGACAGGGGATGGGGGAGACCCAGTACTTC
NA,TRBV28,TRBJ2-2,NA,CASSWRTVTGELFF,TGTGCCAGCAGTTGGAGGACAGTCACCGGGGAGCTGTTTTTT
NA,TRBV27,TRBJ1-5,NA,CASSLRGGGNQPQHF,TGTGCCAGCAGTTTGAGAGGGGGAGGCAATCAGCCCCAGCATTTT
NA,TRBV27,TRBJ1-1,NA,CASSFGPNTEAFF,TGTGCCAGCAGTTTTGGACCGAACACTGAAGCTTTCTTT
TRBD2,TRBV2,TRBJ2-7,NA,CASGGGTANEQYF,TGTGCCAGCGGGGGGGGAACAGCTAACGAGCAGTACTTC
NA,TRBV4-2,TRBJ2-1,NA,CASSQPDGDEQFF,TGTGCCAGCAGCCAACCCGACGGGGATGAGCAGTTCTTC
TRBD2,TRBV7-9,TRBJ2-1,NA,CASSSLAGVNNEQFF,TGTGCCAGCAGCTCATTAGCGGGAGTTAACAATGAGCAGTTCTTC
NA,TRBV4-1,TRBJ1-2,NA,CASSQDRGGNYGYTF,TGCGCCAGCAGCCAAGATCGAGGGGGTAACTATGGCTACACCTTC
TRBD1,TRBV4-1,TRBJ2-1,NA,CASSQDADRGLNEQFF,TGCGCCAGCAGCCAAGACGCGGACAGGGGGTTAAATGAGCAGTTCTTC
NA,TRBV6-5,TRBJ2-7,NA,CASRPTASSYEQYF,TGTGCCAGCAGGCCCACGGCTAGCTCCTACGAGCAGTACTTC
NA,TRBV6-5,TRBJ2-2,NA,CASSPRTLNTGELFF,TGTGCCAGCAGCCCCCGGACCCTGAACACCGGGGAGCTGTTTTTT
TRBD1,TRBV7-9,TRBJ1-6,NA,CASSRGQGGSPLHF,TGTGCCAGCAGCCGTGGACAGGGAGGATCACCCCTCCACTTT
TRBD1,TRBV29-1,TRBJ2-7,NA,CSAVRTGSYEQYF,TGCAGCGCCGTTCGGACAGGCTCCTACGAGCAGTACTTC
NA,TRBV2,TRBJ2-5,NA,CASSERDEGPAETQYF,TGTGCCAGCAGTGAGAGGGACGAGGGGCCGGCGGAGACCCAGTACTTC
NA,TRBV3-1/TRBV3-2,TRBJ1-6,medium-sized,CASSLTGIYNSPLHF,TGTGCCAGCAGCCTTACAGGGATCTATAATTCACCCCTCCACTTT
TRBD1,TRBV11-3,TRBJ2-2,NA,CASSPRTGTAGELFF,TGTGCCAGCAGCCCCCGGACAGGGACGGCCGGGGAGCTGTTTTTT
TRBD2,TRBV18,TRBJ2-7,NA,CASSPGTSYEQYF,TGTGCCAGCTCACCAGGGACTAGCTACGAGCAGTACTTC
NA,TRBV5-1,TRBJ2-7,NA,CASSPSYEQYF,TGCGCCAGCAGCCCTTCCTACGAGCAGTACTTC
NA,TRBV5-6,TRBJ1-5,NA,CASSLGRLVNQPQHF,TGTGCCAGCAGCTTGGGACGGTTGGTAAATCAGCCCCAGCATTTT
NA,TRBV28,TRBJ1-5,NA,CASRHGDPDQPQHF,TGTGCCAGCAGACACGGGGACCCTGATCAGCCCCAGCATTTT
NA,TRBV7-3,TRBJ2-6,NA,CASSSGPLQRPNVLTF,TGTGCCAGCAGCTCGGGACCTTTGCAGCGGCCCAACGTCCTGACTTTC
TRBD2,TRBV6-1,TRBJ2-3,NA,CASSEWGTSGSTDTQYF,TGTGCCAGCAGTGAATGGGGGACTAGCGGGAGCACAGATACGCAGTATTTT
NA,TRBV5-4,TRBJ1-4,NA,CASSLATNEKLFF,TGTGCCAGCAGCCTCGCAACTAATGAAAAACTGTTTTTT
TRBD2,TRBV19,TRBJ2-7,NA,CASSLGTSADEQYF,TGTGCCAGTAGTCTCGGGACTAGCGCAGACGAGCAGTACTTC
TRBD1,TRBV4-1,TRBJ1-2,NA,CASSQGQTNYGYTF,TGCGCCAGCAGCCAGGGACAGACTAACTATGGCTACACCTTC
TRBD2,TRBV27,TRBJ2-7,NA,CASSLNELALGEQYF,TGTGCCAGCAGTTTAAATGAACTAGCGTTGGGCGAGCAGTACTTC
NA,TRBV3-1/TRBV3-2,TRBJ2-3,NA,CASSQGDFTTDTQYF,TGTGCCAGCAGCCAAGGGGACTTTACCACAGATACGCAGTATTTT
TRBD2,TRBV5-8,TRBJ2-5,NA,CASSITSGVETQYF,TGTGCCAGCAGCATTACTAGCGGGGTGGAGACCCAGTACTTC
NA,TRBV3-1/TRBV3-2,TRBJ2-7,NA,CASSQAGLNSYEQYF,TGTGCCAGCAGCCAGGCGGGACTCAACTCCTACGAGCAGTACTTC
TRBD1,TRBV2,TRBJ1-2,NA,CASSEGQGKKSYGYTF,TGTGCCAGCAGTGAGGGACAGGGTAAGAAAAGCTATGGCTACACCTTC
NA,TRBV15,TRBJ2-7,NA,CATSRDRADYEQYF,TGTGCCACCAGCAGAGATAGGGCGGACTACGAGCAGTACTTC
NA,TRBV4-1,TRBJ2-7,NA,CASSQDRSEGEQYF,TGCGCCAGCAGCCAAGATAGAAGTGAGGGCGAGCAGTACTTC
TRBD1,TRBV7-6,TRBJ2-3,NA,CASSTTSIGTGGTDTQYF,TGTGCCAGCAGCACTACCTCGATCGGGACAGGAGGGACAGATACGCAGTATTTT
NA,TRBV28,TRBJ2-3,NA,CASMEGHEDTQYF,TGTGCCAGCATGGAGGGACATGAAGATACGCAGTATTTT
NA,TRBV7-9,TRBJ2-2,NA,CASSFLGDTNTGELFF,TGTGCCAGCAGCTTCCTCGGGGACACTAACACCGGGGAGCTGTTTTTT
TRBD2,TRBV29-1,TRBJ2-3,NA,CSVTTLAGTDTQYF,TGCAGCGTTACTACCCTAGCGGGGACAGATACGCAGTATTTT
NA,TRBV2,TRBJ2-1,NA,CASSAVSNEQFF,TGTGCCAGCAGTGCCGTCAGCAATGAGCAGTTCTTC